This T cell receptor (beta chain) is from a study of blood T cell repertoires in COVID-19. About the study: Material from acute and convalescent COVID-19 was sourced from the United States, Italy and Spain. T cells, B-cell-depleted T cells, or PBMCs supplied cDNA or gDNA.

The authors' processing: The assay estimated nucleated cells by amplifying reference gene primers. TCRdb's table, derived via immunoSEQ multiplex PCR, lists solely in-frame clones and lacks some. V, J and clone size are those of that table, while D and trimming were read from the DNA. The repertoire holds around 300,000 clones, with 86% as singletons. V dropped 6 bases and J dropped 4 bases, with 12 bases sitting between them. This CDR3 region has 13 residues. CDR1 and CDR2 from the germline V gene are MDHEN and SYDVKM. The clonotype was recovered from a woman younger than 45 with active or convalescent COVID-19. The chain couples TRBV28 to TRBJ1-2, with D tentatively TRBD1 (6 bases). Sequencing was carried out using peripheral blood. CDR3 residues: CASSPTGIYGYTF. CDR3 DNA: TGTGCCAGCAGCCCCACAGGGATCTATGGCTACACCTTC.